These T cell receptor beta chains were read from a single sample in a study of T cells after somatic rescue of genetic block. Generated by immunoSEQ multiplex PCR, the TCRdb table keeps only in-frame clones and is missing some. This table has about 10,000 clones, around 69% appearing once. Input material: peripheral blood mononuclear cells (PBMCs). Receptors were obtained from a boy younger than 18. Both conserved end residues are part of each CDR3. A D gene is named only where the DNA matches it firmly. Not all rows give a size; the values are once, few, many and, for expanded clones, a class.

V gene: TRBV28; clone size: -; D gene: -; J gene: TRBJ1-2; CDR3 protein: CASTSPPGTKGYTF; CDR3 DNA: TGTGCCAGCACCTCTCCACCGGGGACGAAGGGCTACACCTTC
V gene: TRBV21-1; clone size: medium-sized; D gene: -; J gene: TRBJ2-2; CDR3 protein: CASKGRDGNTGELFF; CDR3 DNA: TGTGCCAGCAAAGGCAGGGATGGGAACACCGGGGAGCTGTTTTTT
V gene: TRBV7-9; clone size: once; D gene: -; J gene: TRBJ2-3; CDR3 protein: CASSLRGRDTQYF; CDR3 DNA: TGTGCCAGCAGCTTAAGGGGTAGAGATACGCAGTATTTT
V gene: TRBV5-1; clone size: -; D gene: -; J gene: TRBJ2-3; CDR3 protein: CASSLGSYTDTQYF; CDR3 DNA: TGCGCCAGCAGCTTGGGATCCTACACAGATACGCAGTATTTT
V gene: TRBV6-9; clone size: medium-sized; D gene: TRBD2; J gene: TRBJ2-7; CDR3 protein: CASSYPGGEQYF; CDR3 DNA: TGTGCCAGCAGTTACCCGGGAGGCGAGCAGTACTTC
V gene: TRBV9; clone size: -; D gene: -; J gene: TRBJ1-3; CDR3 protein: CASSPPGNTIYF; CDR3 DNA: TGTGCCAGCAGCCCCCCTGGAAACACCATATATTTT
V gene: TRBV7-2; clone size: -; D gene: -; J gene: TRBJ1-5; CDR3 protein: CASSVRGNQPQHF; CDR3 DNA: TGTGCCAGCAGCGTCCGGGGCAATCAGCCCCAGCATTTT
V gene: TRBV7-2; clone size: -; D gene: -; J gene: TRBJ1-3; CDR3 protein: CASSFWGYYGNTIYF; CDR3 DNA: TGTGCCAGCAGCTTCTGGGGGTATTATGGAAACACCATATATTTT
V gene: TRBV11-2; clone size: -; D gene: -; J gene: TRBJ1-3; CDR3 protein: CASSQGRSSGNTIYF; CDR3 DNA: TGTGCCAGCAGCCAAGGGAGATCCTCTGGAAACACCATATATTTT
V gene: TRBV11-1; clone size: -; D gene: -; J gene: TRBJ2-7; CDR3 protein: CASSLVEDRSYEQYF; CDR3 DNA: TGTGCCAGCAGCTTAGTGGAGGACCGCTCCTACGAGCAGTACTTC
V gene: TRBV7-9; clone size: -; D gene: TRBD1; J gene: TRBJ2-4; CDR3 protein: CASSLRDRGAKNIQYF; CDR3 DNA: TGTGCCAGCAGCTTACGGGACAGGGGGGCGAAAAACATTCAGTACTTC
V gene: TRBV7-9; clone size: -; D gene: -; J gene: TRBJ2-1; CDR3 protein: CASSVPLTSNSYNEQFF; CDR3 DNA: TGTGCCAGCAGCGTACCCCTAACTAGCAACTCCTACAATGAGCAGTTCTTC
V gene: TRBV7-9; clone size: -; D gene: -; J gene: TRBJ2-2; CDR3 protein: CASSYYAASNTGELFF; CDR3 DNA: TGTGCCAGCAGCTATTACGCTGCGTCGAACACCGGGGAGCTGTTTTTT
V gene: TRBV6-1; clone size: -; D gene: TRBD1; J gene: TRBJ2-1; CDR3 protein: CASRARDSTYNEQFF; CDR3 DNA: TGTGCCAGCAGGGCCCGGGACAGCACCTACAATGAGCAGTTCTTC
V gene: TRBV11-3; clone size: -; D gene: -; J gene: TRBJ1-1; CDR3 protein: CASSLGPGTPGAEAFF; CDR3 DNA: TGTGCCAGCAGCTTAGGACCCGGGACGCCTGGGGCTGAAGCTTTCTTT
V gene: TRBV2; clone size: once; D gene: -; J gene: TRBJ2-1; CDR3 protein: CASSLGVATTNEQFF; CDR3 DNA: TGTGCCAGCAGCTTGGGAGTCGCGACTACAAATGAGCAGTTCTTC
V gene: TRBV7-9; clone size: -; D gene: TRBD1; J gene: TRBJ1-2; CDR3 protein: CASSPQGYYGYTF; CDR3 DNA: TGTGCCAGCAGCCCACAGGGGTACTATGGCTACACCTTC
V gene: TRBV7-9; clone size: -; D gene: -; J gene: TRBJ2-7; CDR3 protein: CASSLMDSRHEQYF; CDR3 DNA: TGTGCCAGCAGCTTAATGGACTCCAGGCACGAGCAGTACTTC
V gene: TRBV7-2; clone size: -; D gene: -; J gene: TRBJ1-6; CDR3 protein: CASSLSGTSLFGNSPLHF; CDR3 DNA: TGTGCCAGCAGCTTATCGGGGACAAGTTTATTTGGGAATTCACCCCTCCACTTT
V gene: TRBV11-2; clone size: -; D gene: TRBD2; J gene: TRBJ2-7; CDR3 protein: CASSLVRGSSYEQYF; CDR3 DNA: TGTGCCAGCAGCTTAGTGCGGGGGAGCTCCTACGAGCAGTACTTC
V gene: TRBV9; clone size: -; D gene: -; J gene: TRBJ2-7; CDR3 protein: CASSVGEGIWYYEQYF; CDR3 DNA: TGTGCCAGCAGCGTGGGTGAGGGAATTTGGTACTACGAGCAGTACTTC
V gene: TRBV6-1; clone size: -; D gene: -; J gene: TRBJ2-5; CDR3 protein: CASTEGLYQETQYF; CDR3 DNA: TGTGCCAGCACCGAGGGGTTGTACCAAGAGACCCAGTACTTC
V gene: TRBV5-4; clone size: -; D gene: TRBD2; J gene: TRBJ2-3; CDR3 protein: CASSFTLLAGIRSQYF; CDR3 DNA: TGTGCCAGCAGCTTTACTCTTCTAGCGGGGATACGCTCGCAGTATTTT
V gene: TRBV30; clone size: once; D gene: -; J gene: TRBJ2-4; CDR3 protein: CAWSGRNIQYF; CDR3 DNA: TGTGCCTGGAGCGGGCGAAACATTCAGTACTTC
V gene: TRBV7-9; clone size: -; D gene: -; J gene: TRBJ1-6; CDR3 protein: CASSDFYSPLHF; CDR3 DNA: TGTGCCAGCAGCGACTTCTATTCACCCCTCCACTTT
V gene: TRBV13; clone size: -; D gene: TRBD2; J gene: TRBJ2-7; CDR3 protein: CASSYPGGEQYF; CDR3 DNA: TGTGCCAGCAGTTACCCGGGAGGCGAGCAGTACTTC
V gene: TRBV11-2; clone size: -; D gene: -; J gene: TRBJ2-1; CDR3 protein: CASSLGAVIFTHNEQFF; CDR3 DNA: TGTGCCAGCAGCTTAGGAGCAGTCATTTTCACCCACAATGAGCAGTTCTTC
V gene: TRBV27; clone size: -; D gene: -; J gene: TRBJ2-7; CDR3 protein: CASSFGYEQYF; CDR3 DNA: TGTGCCAGCAGTTTCGGATACGAGCAGTACTTC
V gene: TRBV14; clone size: -; D gene: TRBD2; J gene: TRBJ2-3; CDR3 protein: CASSHPTSGSTDTQYF; CDR3 DNA: TGTGCCAGCAGCCACCCGACTAGCGGGAGTACAGATACGCAGTATTTT
V gene: TRBV5-1; clone size: -; D gene: -; J gene: TRBJ2-3; CDR3 protein: CASSPTSPPDTQYF; CDR3 DNA: TGCGCCAGCAGCCCGACTAGTCCCCCAGATACGCAGTATTTT
V gene: TRBV29-1; clone size: -; D gene: TRBD2; J gene: TRBJ2-1; CDR3 protein: CSAAGTAPTSRSYNEQFF; CDR3 DNA: TGCAGCGCTGCCGGGACGGCCCCGACTAGCAGGTCCTACAATGAGCAGTTCTTC
V gene: TRBV1; clone size: -; D gene: -; J gene: TRBJ2-3; CDR3 protein: CTSSHPPGGLSSTDTQYF; CDR3 DNA: TGCACCAGCAGCCATCCTCCCGGCGGCCTGTCTAGCACAGATACGCAGTATTTT
V gene: TRBV10-3; clone size: few; D gene: TRBD2; J gene: TRBJ2-7; CDR3 protein: CASSYPGGEQYF; CDR3 DNA: TGTGCCAGCAGTTACCCGGGAGGCGAGCAGTACTTC
V gene: TRBV1; clone size: -; D gene: -; J gene: TRBJ1-2; CDR3 protein: CTSRHACVRKTYGYTF; CDR3 DNA: TGCACCAGCAGGCATGCATGTGTGCGAAAGACCTATGGCTACACCTTC
V gene: TRBV7-3; clone size: -; D gene: -; J gene: TRBJ2-3; CDR3 protein: CASSLTIRDTQYF; CDR3 DNA: TGTGCCAGCAGCTTAACGATACGCGATACGCAGTATTTT
V gene: TRBV10-3; clone size: -; D gene: TRBD1; J gene: TRBJ2-3; CDR3 protein: CATGQGTDTQYF; CDR3 DNA: TGTGCCACAGGACAGGGCACAGATACGCAGTATTTT
V gene: TRBV5-1; clone size: -; D gene: -; J gene: TRBJ1-1; CDR3 protein: CASGTNTEAFF; CDR3 DNA: TGCGCCAGCGGGACAAACACTGAAGCTTTCTTT
V gene: TRBV9; clone size: -; D gene: TRBD1; J gene: TRBJ2-1; CDR3 protein: CASSEGTGGHYNEQFF; CDR3 DNA: TGTGCCAGCAGCGAAGGGACAGGGGGCCACTACAATGAGCAGTTCTTC
V gene: TRBV7-6; clone size: -; D gene: TRBD1; J gene: TRBJ2-7; CDR3 protein: CASSLVDRGLPYEQYF; CDR3 DNA: TGTGCCAGCAGCTTAGTGGACAGGGGGCTTCCCTACGAGCAGTACTTC
V gene: TRBV28; clone size: few; D gene: TRBD2; J gene: TRBJ2-7; CDR3 protein: CASSFSQRGLTYEQYF; CDR3 DNA: TGTGCCAGCAGTTTTTCCCAGCGGGGGCTAACCTACGAGCAGTACTTC
V gene: TRBV5-3; clone size: -; D gene: -; J gene: TRBJ2-1; CDR3 protein: CASSLDISNEQFF; CDR3 DNA: TGTGCCAGCAGCCTGGACATTTCCAATGAGCAGTTCTTC